What follows are 29 T cell receptor beta chains derived from one specimen sequenced in a study of cytomegalovirus exposure and HLA in healthy donors. PCR used 60 Vbeta primers and 13 Jbeta primers. Assay used: immunoSEQ multiplex PCR; TCRdb lists only in-frame clones, some missing. In the table there are 95,000 to 120,000 clones, roughly two thirds of which are singletons. Sequenced material: PBMCs. Receptor source: a man aged 18 to 35 in good health and CMV-seropositive.

The CDR3 region has the DNA TGTGCCAGCAGCTTAGAGCAGGGCACTACTTATTTAAATCAGCCCCAGCATTTT. This translates into CASSLEQGTTYLNQPQHF. V usage is TRBV11-1 and J usage is TRBJ1-5; tentatively, D is TRBD1 (5 bases). This CDR3 comprises 18 residues. The V end was cut by 1 base, the J end by 4 bases, with 20 bases between. Germline loops: CDR1 SGHAT, CDR2 FQDESV (reference sequence).

The rearrangement links TRBV15 to TRBJ2-1; 9 positions agree with TRBD1. Trimming at V came to 3 bases and at J to 12 bases, leaving 12 bases not matched to a gene. The CDR3 is made up of 15 amino acids. The V gene's germline CDR1 is LNHNV and CDR2 YYDKDF (reference sequence). The CDR3 protein is CATSRTGQGIDWQFF. DNA for the CDR3: TGTGCCACCAGCAGGACGGGACAGGGAATCGATTGGCAGTTCTTC.

The gene calls are TRBV10-3 and TRBJ1-1, with D unresolved. The ends were cut back, 5 bases at V and 0 bases at J, with 13 bases in the middle. CDR3 length equals 15 residues. CDR1 and CDR2 from the germline V gene are ENHRY and SYGVKD. This CDR3 is CAISLQHNMNTEAFF. In DNA form, the CDR3 reads TGTGCCATCAGTCTGCAACATAATATGAACACTGAAGCTTTCTTT.

There are a few counts of this clone. CDR3 DNA sequence: TGTGCCAGCACGACTAGACTCTCTGGGGCCAACGTCCTGACTTTC. Translating it yields CASTTRLSGANVLTF. The chain joins TRBV6-1 to TRBJ2-6; the D gene is possibly TRBD2 (6 bases). V lost 7 bases to trimming and J lost 0 bases, with 10 bases between them. Germline-derived CDR1 and CDR2 are MNHNS and SASEGT. The CDR3 is made up of 15 amino acids.

This clone appeared a few times. CDR3 DNA: TGTGCCAGCAGTGAACAGCGGGGGGGCACAGATACGCAGTATTTT. Translating it yields CASSEQRGGTDTQYF. The J gene is TRBJ2-3, the V gene TRBV6-1; TRBD2 matches 9 bases. The germline CDR1 and CDR2 sequences are MNHNS and SASEGT. Trimming at V came to 2 bases and at J to 1 base, leaving 1 base not matched to a gene. The CDR3 length is 15 residues.

The CDR3 nucleotides are TGTGCCAGCAGTGACGGGGTGGCGTACACTGAAGCTTTCTTT. The encoded protein is CASSDGVAYTEAFF. The rearrangement uses TRBV2 and TRBJ1-1; D unresolved. Germline assignment: CDR1 SNHLY and CDR2 FYNNEI. The CDR3 contains 14 residues. Trimming left V 3 bases short and J 3 bases short, with 11 bases between. The full variable domain, in which reference TRBV2 and TRBJ1-1 provide the parts outside the CDR3, is EPEVTQTPSHQVTQMGQEVILRCVPISNHLYFYWYRQILGQKVEFLVSFYNNEISEKSEIFDDQFSVERPDGSNFTLKIRSTKLEDSAMYFCASSDGVAYTEAFFGQGTRLTVV.

This chain joins TRBV5-4 and TRBJ2-1; TRBD2 matches at 9 bases. The CDR3 totals 18 residues. The germline gives CDR1 SGHNT, CDR2 YYREEE (reference sequence). Unmatched junction bases numbered 11, after V lost 4 bases and J lost 0 bases. For the CDR3, the DNA is TGTGCCAGCAGCGGGCGGGGGGGGTCGAAAAGCTCCTACAATGAGCAGTTCTTC. Its protein product is CASSGRGGSKSSYNEQFF.

The chain recombines TRBV5-1 with TRBJ2-7; TRBD1 matches 9 bases. The CDR3 length is 15 residues. V was clipped by 4 bases and J by 2 bases; unmatched bases: 7. Germline V gives CDR1 SGHRS, CDR2 YFSETQ. This CDR3 is CASSIGTGTTYEQYF. The CDR3 coding sequence is TGCGCCAGCAGCATCGGGACAGGGACAACCTACGAGCAGTACTTC.

This rearrangement joins TRBV11-3 to TRBJ2-1; D call uncertain. This CDR3 is built from 13 residues. Germline loops: CDR1 SGHNT, CDR2 YENEEA. V shed 1 base and J shed 7 bases, with 8 bases lying between them. This CDR3 is CASSLVARNEQFF. DNA of the CDR3: TGTGCCAGCAGCTTAGTGGCACGAAATGAGCAGTTCTTC.

The rearrangement uses TRBV7-6 and TRBJ1-6; no clear D gene. This CDR3 region has 14 residues. Trimming cost V 4 bases and J 6 bases, with 10 bases left between them. The germline gives CDR1 SGHVS, CDR2 FNYEAQ. CDR3 DNA: TGTGCCAGCAGCTCTATATCTCTTAATTCACCCCTCCACTTT. Protein sequence: CASSSISLNSPLHF.

The chain's CDR3 is CASSAEVSYNEQFF. For the CDR3, the DNA is TGTGCCAGCAGCGCAGAGGTCTCCTACAATGAGCAGTTCTTC. The rearrangement links TRBV9 to TRBJ2-1, with no clear D. Germline loops: CDR1 SGDLS, CDR2 YYNGEE. The CDR3 spans 14 residues. With 3 bases removed from V and 0 bases from J, the gap between germline ends came to 7 bases.

V gene TRBV9 combines with J gene TRBJ2-3, with TRBD2 as a possible D gene (5 bases). The V gene lost 3 bases and the J gene lost 7 bases, with 24 bases spanning the gap. The CDR3 extends over 17 amino acids. Germline V gene data show CDR1 as SGDLS and CDR2 as YYNGEE. The CDR3 protein is CASSAHISRGRVNTQYF. CDR3 bases: TGTGCCAGCAGCGCCCACATTTCTCGAGGGCGGGTGAATACGCAGTATTTT.

The gene calls are TRBV7-2 and TRBJ2-5; 8 bases map to TRBD1. The germline gives CDR1 SGHTA, CDR2 FQGNSA. The junction had 10 bases not matched to a gene; V was cut back by 6 bases and J by 4 bases. The CDR3 runs 15 residues. CDR3 sequence reads: CASSPQGDRGETQYF. CDR3 sequence (DNA): TGTGCCAGCAGTCCCCAGGGCGACAGGGGAGAGACCCAGTACTTC.

The chain links TRBV29-1 to TRBJ1-2; weak D call: TRBD1 (5 bases). The CDR3 totals 11 residues. The germline CDR1 and CDR2 sequences are SQVTM and ANQGSEA. Trimming stripped 7 bases from V and 1 base from J, with 7 bases between. The CDR3 nucleotides read TGCAGCGGGGGCAGTAACTATGGCTACACCTTC. This encodes CSGGSNYGYTF.

This clone was seen a handful of times. The chain joins TRBV4-1 to TRBJ1-6, with TRBD1 identical over 7 bases. Trimming at V came to 3 bases and at J to 6 bases, leaving 5 bases not matched to a gene. Germline V lookup: CDR1 MGHRA, CDR2 YSYEKL. The CDR3 spans 15 residues. The CDR3 DNA reads as TGCGCCAGCAGCCAGGGGGACAGAAGTAATTCACCCCTCCACTTT. It is translated as CASSQGDRSNSPLHF.

This clone appeared a few times. V is TRBV7-9 and J is TRBJ1-3, with D perhaps matching TRBD1 (6 bases). Germline V gives CDR1 SEHNR, CDR2 FQNEAQ (reference sequence). CDR3 length: 17 amino acids. Trimming shortened V by 5 bases and J by 4 bases, and 21 bases separated the two germline ends. The CDR3 sequence: CASSPPRQERSGNTIYF. The CDR3 DNA follows: TGTGCCAGCAGCCCGCCCCGACAGGAGAGGAGCGGAAACACCATATATTTT.

This clone was detected a few times. The chain recombines TRBV7-3 with TRBJ1-2; TRBD1 aligns across 7 bases. The ends lost 0 bases at V and 6 bases at J; junction bases unmatched: 10. Germline-derived CDR1 and CDR2 are SGHTA and FQGTGA. The CDR3 has 16 residues. The CDR3 region is CASSLTGLQGDHGYTF. CDR3 bases: TGTGCCAGCAGCTTAACGGGGCTTCAGGGGGACCATGGCTACACCTTC.

On this clone itself: This CDR3 is also generated by other DNA sequences in the sample. The rearrangement links TRBV6-5 to TRBJ2-5; a possible D gene is TRBD2 (6 bases). Germline values: CDR1 MNHEY, CDR2 SVGAGI. Between the trimmed V and J ends, which lost 3 bases and 5 bases, there was a span of 7 bases. The CDR3 spans 12 residues. The CDR3 DNA reads TGTGCCAGCAGTTATGGGGGGGAGACCCAGTACTTC. This gives the protein CASSYGGETQYF.

The genes are TRBV30 and TRBJ1-1; TRBD1 matches 9 bases. Unmatched junction bases numbered 8, after V lost 5 bases and J lost 4 bases. Germline V CDR1 and CDR2: GTSNPN, SVGIG (reference sequence). The CDR3 has 14 residues. CDR3 nucleotides: TGTGCCTGGGTACTGGGACAGGGTGTCACTGAAGCTTTCTTT. It codes for CAWVLGQGVTEAFF.

This clone was detected only a few times. The chain employs TRBV2 and TRBJ1-4; D might be TRBD1 (6 bases). Germline V gene lookup returns CDR1 SNHLY and CDR2 FYNNEI. The CDR3 is made up of 13 amino acids. The V gene lost 6 bases and the J gene lost 8 bases, with 13 bases spanning the gap. The CDR3 DNA reads as TGTGCCAGCAGGAAACAGGGTGGCGAAAAACTGTTTTTT. Its protein is CASRKQGGEKLFF.

A few counts support this clone. Other DNA sequences in this sample translate to the same CDR3. V gene TRBV7-2 combines with J gene TRBJ2-7; 8 positions agree with TRBD1. CDR1 and CDR2 from the germline V gene are SGHTA and FQGNSA. The CDR3 covers 17 residues. V lost 4 bases to trimming and J lost 3 bases; unmatched junction nucleotides: 14. The CDR3 here is CASSSYPTGALSYEQYF. CDR3 DNA: TGTGCCAGCAGCTCATACCCGACAGGGGCCCTGAGCTACGAGCAGTACTTC.

V gene TRBV11-2 combines with J gene TRBJ2-2; D not resolved. Trimming pared 5 bases from V and 4 bases from J, leaving 8 bases between. The CDR3 extends over 13 amino acids. Germline values: CDR1 SGHAT, CDR2 FQNNGV. The CDR3 reads CASSLGLTGELFF. The CDR3 DNA reads as TGTGCCAGCAGCCTTGGCCTCACCGGGGAGCTGTTTTTT.

The J gene is TRBJ1-2, the V gene TRBV6-5, with D possibly being TRBD1 (5 bases). V lost 2 bases and J 8 bases, leaving 15 bases between the germline ends. This CDR3 has 14 residues. Germline V gives CDR1 MNHEY, CDR2 SVGAGI. CDR3 sequence (DNA): TGTGCCAGCAGTTACAGAAGACAGATGGGGGGCTACACCTTC. Residues: CASSYRRQMGGYTF.

This sequence joins TRBV28 and TRBJ1-5, with 7 bases matching TRBD1. Germline V gene lookup returns CDR1 MDHEN and CDR2 SYDVKM. This CDR3 region has 16 residues. V lost 3 bases and J lost 4; bases outside the gene matches: 9. The CDR3 is CASSLYGRGVNQPQHF. The DNA of the CDR3 is TGTGCCAGCAGTTTGTATGGCAGGGGGGTTAATCAGCCCCAGCATTTT.

The V gene is TRBV9, the J gene TRBJ2-7; D not certain. This CDR3 is built from 15 residues. The V gene lost 4 bases and the J gene lost 3 bases, with 17 bases spanning the gap. Germline-derived CDR1 and CDR2 are SGDLS and YYNGEE. CDR3 sequence reads: CASSPFGGQDYEQYF. CDR3 sequence (DNA): TGTGCCAGCAGCCCCTTTGGTGGGCAGGACTACGAGCAGTACTTC.

The chain uses TRBV9 and TRBJ1-1, with unresolved D. The length of the CDR3 is 15 residues. Per the germline V gene, CDR1 is SGDLS and CDR2 is YYNGEE. V shed 0 bases and J shed 0 bases, with 9 bases lying between them. In DNA, the CDR3 is TGTGCCAGCAGCGTAGGTGCGATATTGAACACTGAAGCTTTCTTT. Encoded protein: CASSVGAILNTEAFF.

Only a few counts were recorded for this clone. The chain employs TRBV28 and TRBJ1-1; D is perhaps TRBD1 (6 bases). Trimming took off 6 bases at V and 9 bases at J, with 14 bases between the two ends. This CDR3 is built from 12 residues. Germline assignment: CDR1 MDHEN and CDR2 SYDVKM. CDR3 bases: TGTGCCAGCAGCGGCAGTGGGGGCCAAGCTTTCTTT. This codes for CASSGSGGQAFF.

A word on this clone: Germline is not matched at one junction end, which may reflect a read error. The genes are TRBV7-9 and TRBJ2-3; 10 bases line up with TRBD1. Germline lookup yields CDR1 SEHNR and CDR2 FQNEAQ (reference sequence). The CDR3 sequence is 16 residues long. CDR3 nucleotides: TGTTCCAGCAGCAGCCGGGACAGGGGCCCCACAGATACGCAGTATTTT. It yields the protein CSSSSRDRGPTDTQYF.

The chain links TRBV6-5 to TRBJ2-2, with a weak D call TRBD2 (6 bases). This CDR3 is 13 amino acids long. Germline V CDR1 and CDR2: MNHEY, SVGAGI. With 8 bases removed from V and 4 bases from J, the gap between germline ends came to 11 bases. Here the CDR3 DNA reads TGTGCCAGCCGGGGGACGGCCACCGGGGAGCTGTTTTTT. Translation: CASRGTATGELFF.